This TCR beta chain appears in the sequencing data of a study of blood T cell repertoires in COVID-19. About the study: From the United States, Italy and Spain came samples of acute and convalescent COVID-19.

Study processing details: The authors estimated nucleated cell counts from reference gene primer amplification. Clones were sequenced by immunoSEQ multiplex PCR, and TCRdb holds only the in-frame ones, with some missing. D and trimming come from the DNA, and the V and J calls and clone size come from that table. Of some 220,000 clones detected, 83% appear once; the ten largest clones hold over 4.5%. Germline-derived CDR1 and CDR2 are LNHDA and SQIVND (reference sequence). V lost 4 bases and J lost 7; bases outside the gene matches: 3. This CDR3 has 13 amino acids. This TCR was recovered from a human donor in a cohort sampled during active COVID-19. Material: peripheral blood. This chain links TRBV19 with TRBJ2-7; 11 bases agree with TRBD1. CDR3 DNA sequence: TGTGCCAGTAGTAGCGGGACAGGGGGTGAGCAGTACTTC. Its protein is CASSSGTGGEQYF.